The present entry profiles one T cell receptor beta chain with its context. This sample stems from a study of blood T cell repertoires in COVID-19. In the study overall: Nucleic acid was either cDNA or gDNA, and it came from T cells, B-cell-depleted T cells, or PBMCs.

The CDR3 runs 13 residues. The germline gives CDR1 SGHAT, CDR2 FQNNGV. The V gene lost 1 base and the J gene lost 6 bases, with 6 bases spanning the gap. Original methodology: By means of reference gene primer amplification, nucleated cell counts were estimated. Produced via immunoSEQ multiplex PCR; TCRdb's table is partial and in-frame only. The V and J calls and clone size come from that table; D and trimming were worked out from the DNA. The sample gives tens of thousands of clones, around 84% of which show up once; 14% is in the top ten. This chain joins TRBV11-2 and TRBJ2-2; no clear D. Material: peripheral blood. This clonotype was obtained from a man aged 65 to 85 with acute or convalescent COVID-19. CDR3 DNA: TGTGCCAGCAGCTTAGTCAATTCCGGGGAGCTGTTTTTT. This codes for CASSLVNSGELFF.